This T cell receptor (beta chain) was profiled in a study of blood T cell repertoires in COVID-19. Method: immunoSEQ multiplex PCR; TCRdb's copy keeps in-frame clones and lacks some. The sample records 160,000 or so clones, approximately 80% being singletons. Allocation to cohorts depended on clinical history reported by the participants. CDR1 and CDR2 from the germline V gene are MGHRA and YSYEKL. Deletions cut 0 bases from V and 0 bases from J, with 10 bases between. The CDR3 is 16 residues long. The clonotype originates from a man aged 35 to 55 who had recovered from COVID-19. V is TRBV4-1 and J is TRBJ2-3; D perhaps matches TRBD1 (5 bases). Sequenced: PBMCs or T cells enriched from blood (not recorded which). The CDR3 DNA follows: TGCGCCAGCAGCCAAGATAGGAAGGGGAGCACAGATACGCAGTATTTT. Residues: CASSQDRKGSTDTQYF.